A selection of T cell receptor beta chains follows, all from one sample in a study of Ad26.COV2.S vaccination and SARS-CoV-2 variants. Sequenced by immunoSEQ multiplex PCR; TCRdb stores in-frame clones only, minus some. The repertoire consists of about 350,000 clones, with approximately 90% occurring once and the leading ten covering approximately 5%. Material: peripheral blood, obtained in a trial of Ad26.COV2.S vaccine versus placebo. Source of these receptors: a person between 18 and 59 years old who received the Ad26.COV2.S COVID-19 vaccine or a placebo. Both conserved end residues are part of each CDR3. D genes are given only for firm matches. For some rows the clone size is stated as once, few or many, or as a class when expanded; others skip it.

CDR3	DNA	V	size	J	D
CATSESGKETQYF	TGTGCCACCAGCGAGTCAGGAAAAGAGACCCAGTACTTC	TRBV24-1	-	TRBJ2-5	-
CASSIHSGDTQYF	TGTGCCAGCAGCATCCATAGTGGGGATACGCAGTATTTT	TRBV5-4	-	TRBJ2-3	-
CASSKRDRGTDGYTF	TGTGCCAGCAGCAAGAGGGACAGGGGAACGGATGGCTACACCTTC	TRBV6-5	once	TRBJ1-2	TRBD1
CASSQDLGGLSGNQPQHF	TGCGCCAGCAGCCAAGATCTCGGGGGGCTGTCGGGCAATCAGCCCCAGCATTTT	TRBV4-3	few	TRBJ1-5	-
CASSISRSATEAFF	TGTGCCAGTAGTATCAGCCGGTCAGCCACTGAAGCTTTCTTT	TRBV19	-	TRBJ1-1	-
CSVEDWSENTEAFF	TGCAGCGTTGAAGATTGGTCGGAGAACACTGAAGCTTTCTTT	TRBV29-1	once	TRBJ1-1	-
CASSVIGGEQYF	TGTGCCAGCAGCGTTATTGGGGGCGAGCAGTACTTC	TRBV9	-	TRBJ2-7	-
CASSPLGASANSYEQYF	TGTGCCAGCAGCCCCTTGGGGGCGAGCGCAAACTCCTACGAGCAGTACTTC	TRBV28	-	TRBJ2-7	-
CASSGTLSNQPQHF	TGTGCCAGTAGTGGGACACTTAGCAATCAGCCCCAGCATTTT	TRBV19	few	TRBJ1-5	-
CASSFVGGTATYEQYF	TGTGCCAGCAGCTTTGTCGGGGGGACGGCAACCTACGAGCAGTACTTC	TRBV11-2	-	TRBJ2-7	TRBD2
CASSIDRTAYSGNTIYF	TGTGCCAGTAGTATAGATCGAACAGCTTACTCTGGAAACACCATATATTTT	TRBV19	-	TRBJ1-3	-
CAWTQPPSGNSYEQYF	TGTGCCTGGACCCAACCCCCGAGCGGGAACTCCTACGAGCAGTACTTC	TRBV30	-	TRBJ2-7	TRBD2
CASSQFIVAKETQYF	TGCGCCAGCAGCCAGTTTATAGTAGCGAAAGAGACCCAGTACTTC	TRBV4-1	-	TRBJ2-5	-
CASSLQSGGVTPLHF	TGTGCCAGCAGCTTGCAATCAGGGGGAGTTACACCCCTCCACTTT	TRBV5-4	few	TRBJ1-6	TRBD1
CASSLDRMAETQYF	TGCGCCAGCAGCTTGGACCGAATGGCGGAGACCCAGTACTTC	TRBV5-1	-	TRBJ2-5	-
CATSRDLGHLPYSGANVLTF	TGTGCCACCAGCAGAGATTTAGGGCACCTCCCCTACTCTGGGGCCAACGTCCTGACTTTC	TRBV15	-	TRBJ2-6	-
CASRTGTGDEMGGYTF	TGTGCCAGCAGGACCGGGACAGGGGATGAAATGGGTGGCTACACCTTC	TRBV7-9	-	TRBJ1-2	TRBD1
CAIKSGGGTGELFF	TGTGCCATCAAAAGCGGGGGTGGGACCGGGGAGCTGTTTTTT	TRBV10-3	-	TRBJ2-2	TRBD2
CASSFLTGTSTDTQYF	TGTGCCAGCAGCTTTCTGACGGGGACTAGCACAGATACGCAGTATTTT	TRBV5-6	-	TRBJ2-3	-
CASSDGARGALHF	TGTGCCAGCAGTGATGGGGCCCGAGGGGCCCTCCACTTT	TRBV6-1	-	TRBJ1-6	-
CASSYWGSGNTIYF	TGTGCCAGTAGTTATTGGGGCTCTGGAAACACCATATATTTT	TRBV19	-	TRBJ1-3	-
CASWGLAGGPGAYEQYF	TGTGCCAGCTGGGGGCTAGCGGGAGGGCCGGGTGCCTACGAGCAGTACTTC	TRBV11-2	-	TRBJ2-7	TRBD2
CASSVDSGNEKLFF	TGTGCCAGCAGCGTTGACTCTGGAAATGAAAAACTGTTTTTT	TRBV9	-	TRBJ1-4	-
CATSRDSSGWRYGYTF	TGTGCCACCAGCAGAGATTCCTCAGGGTGGAGATATGGCTACACCTTC	TRBV15	once	TRBJ1-2	-
CASSTDRNTGELFF	TGTGCCAGCAGCACGGACCGAAACACCGGGGAGCTGTTTTTT	TRBV6-5	-	TRBJ2-2	-